These T cell receptor beta chains were read from a single sample in a study. MiXCR, run by TCRdb on the multiplex PCR reads, gives a single entry per CDR3 protein. Here the sample spans over 2,000 distinct CDR3 sequences, more than 2% being singletons. Sequenced material: tumor-infiltrating Tregs sorted from the breast tumor. Receptor source: a female donor with breast cancer. Both conserved end residues are part of each CDR3. Each record gives: D gene, V gene, clone size, J gene, CDR3 DNA, CDR3 protein. The D gene is left open where the match is weak. Each size is once, few, many or a size class.

d_gene: NA; v_gene: TRBV12-3/TRBV12-4; abundance: medium-sized; j_gene: TRBJ1-2; CDR3nt: TGTGCCAGCGGACAGTCTAACTATGGCTACACCTTC; CDR3aa: CASGQSNYGYTF
d_gene: NA; v_gene: TRBV12-3/TRBV12-4; abundance: medium-sized; j_gene: TRBJ1-2; CDR3nt: TGTGCCAGCAGTTTAAACTATGGCTACACCTTC; CDR3aa: CASSLNYGYTF
d_gene: NA; v_gene: TRBV12-3/TRBV12-4; abundance: many; j_gene: TRBJ1-2; CDR3nt: TGTGCCAGCAGTTCCAGGGGTCCGCACACCTTC; CDR3aa: CASSSRGPHTF
d_gene: TRBD1; v_gene: TRBV12-3/TRBV12-4; abundance: medium-sized; j_gene: TRBJ1-2; CDR3nt: TGTGCCAGCAGGGGCTCCGCCGGGACAGGGATAAACTATGGCTACACCTTC; CDR3aa: CASRGSAGTGINYGYTF
d_gene: NA; v_gene: TRBV12-5; abundance: medium-sized; j_gene: TRBJ1-2; CDR3nt: TGTGCTAGTGGTGTGGGACACAGCTCTGGCTACACCTTC; CDR3aa: CASGVGHSSGYTF
d_gene: NA; v_gene: TRBV12-3/TRBV12-4; abundance: medium-sized; j_gene: TRBJ1-2; CDR3nt: TGTGCCAGCATCAGGGACGGGAACTATGGCTACACCTTC; CDR3aa: CASIRDGNYGYTF
d_gene: TRBD1; v_gene: TRBV12-3/TRBV12-4; abundance: medium-sized; j_gene: TRBJ1-2; CDR3nt: TGTGCCAGCAGACGTATGACAGGGCTGACTGGCTACACCTTC; CDR3aa: CASRRMTGLTGYTF
d_gene: TRBD1; v_gene: TRBV12-3/TRBV12-4; abundance: medium-sized; j_gene: TRBJ1-2; CDR3nt: TGTGCCAGCAGACGGGAGGGACAGGCCTATGGCTACACCTTC; CDR3aa: CASRREGQAYGYTF
d_gene: NA; v_gene: TRBV12-3/TRBV12-4; abundance: medium-sized; j_gene: TRBJ1-2; CDR3nt: TGTGCCAGCAGTACAAAACAACATGGCTACACCTTC; CDR3aa: CASSTKQHGYTF
d_gene: NA; v_gene: TRBV12-3/TRBV12-4; abundance: medium-sized; j_gene: TRBJ1-2; CDR3nt: TGTGCCAGCAGTCCGGGACATTTATATGGCTACACCTTC; CDR3aa: CASSPGHLYGYTF
d_gene: TRBD1; v_gene: TRBV12-3/TRBV12-4; abundance: medium-sized; j_gene: TRBJ1-2; CDR3nt: TGTGCCAGCAGTGAAGCCGGGACAGGGCTTTATGGCTACACCTTC; CDR3aa: CASSEAGTGLYGYTF